Below are 25 T cell receptor beta chains sequenced from a single sample in a study of T cell clonality in common variable immunodeficiency. Using immunoSEQ multiplex PCR, the repertoire was profiled, and TCRdb retains in-frame clones only, with some absent. The sample was found to contain under 25,000 clones, and every one recurs. The study, taken as a whole, reports: Fewer deletions and N-nucleotide insertions were reportedly seen in common variable immunodeficiency TCR beta sequences.

For these TCRs, the target antigens are not known. The specimen sequenced was peripheral blood mononuclear cells. The source is a human donor with common variable immunodeficiency.

This clone was found many times. The read terminates 3 residues ahead of where the CDR3 ends, so the germline J gene completes it. This chain links TRBV5-1 with TRBJ1-6; the D is unclear. This CDR3 region has 13 residues. Per the germline V gene, CDR1 is SGHRS and CDR2 is YFSETQ. Trimming left V 4 bases short and J 5 bases short, with 7 bases between. The CDR3 bases that were read are TGCGCCAGCAGCGACTCAAATAATTCACCC. As protein: CASSDSNNSP. The CDR3 reads in full as CASSDSNNSPLHF.

This clone was seen many times. From the germline J gene comes the end of the CDR3, since the read stops 3 residues before it. This chain links TRBV29-1 with TRBJ2-1, with 11 bases matching TRBD2. V lost 2 bases and J lost 9; bases outside the gene matches: 9. In germline, CDR1 is SQVTM, CDR2 ANQGSEA. This CDR3 comprises 15 residues. The CDR3 DNA, read in part, is TGCAGCGTTGAACGACTAGCGGGGATGACCTTTGAG. This gives the protein CSVERLAGMTFE. The entire CDR3 protein is CSVERLAGMTFEQFF.

Incomplete CDR3 DNA: TGTGCCAGCAGCTTAGCACCAGGGCGAGAGACC. Amino acid sequence: CASSLAPGRET. The entire CDR3 protein is CASSLAPGRETQYF. The V call is TRBV11-2, the J call TRBJ2-5; TRBD1 is a possible D gene (5 bases). The read ends 3 residues shy of where the CDR3 ends; the end is completed using the germline J gene. Germline V gene sequence: CDR1 SGHAT, CDR2 FQNNGV. This CDR3 region has 14 residues. The ends were cut back, 1 base at V and 4 bases at J, with 10 bases in the middle.

This clone was found many times. The read gets to within 3 residues of the CDR3 end, and the germline J gene fills in the rest. The V gene is TRBV20-1, the J gene TRBJ1-1; TRBD1 might be the D (5 bases). The CDR3 runs 13 residues. Germline CDR1 is DFQATT and CDR2 is SNEGSKA (reference sequence). The germline V and J ends were trimmed by 1 base and 5 bases, with 11 bases remaining between them. Partial CDR3 DNA: TGCAGTGCTAGAGCAGGGTTTCAGACTGAA. Amino acid sequence: CSARAGFQTE. The whole CDR3 sequence is CSARAGFQTEAFF.

Remarks on this clone: The CDR3 is cut off 3 residues early in the read; its end comes from the germline J gene. The chain uses TRBV19 and TRBJ2-7; maybe TRBD1 (6 bases). The ends were cut back, 3 bases at V and 2 bases at J, with 8 bases in the middle. The CDR3 loop spans 13 amino acids. Germline CDR1 and CDR2: LNHDA and SQIVND (reference sequence). This CDR3 is CASSITGTYEQYF. CDR3 DNA, as far as it was read: TGTGCCAGTAGTATTACAGGGACCTACGAG.

This clone showed up just a few times. Read data end 3 residues before the CDR3 end; the end is taken from the germline J gene. The J gene is TRBJ2-7, the V gene TRBV7-3; TRBD1 agrees at 8 bases. The CDR3 runs 14 residues. Germline values: CDR1 SGHTA, CDR2 FQGTGA. After removal of 5 bases from V and 2 bases from J, the junction contained 5 bases not matched to a gene. The covered CDR3 bases are TGTGCCAGCAGCGCCGACAGGGGCCCCTACGAG. This translates into CASSADRGPYE. The entire CDR3 is CASSADRGPYEQYF.

In its sample, this clone was seen a few times. The missing CDR3 end, 3 residues past where the read stops, is filled in from the germline J gene. The V gene is TRBV7-9, the J gene TRBJ2-5; 7 bases map to TRBD2. J was trimmed by 5 bases and V by 8 bases; bases with no gene match: 11. The germline V gene has CDR1 SEHNR and CDR2 FQNEAQ (reference sequence). The CDR3 loop spans 14 amino acids. CDR3 region: CASRTGRVTETQYF. CDR3 DNA (partial): TGTGCCAGCCGCACGGGGAGGGTGACTGAGACC.

This clone has just a few counts. The sequenced fragment ends 3 residues before the CDR3 boundary, so the rest is inferred from the germline J gene. The chain is built from TRBV5-1 and TRBJ2-3; no clear D gene. Trimming pared 2 bases from V and 2 bases from J, leaving 9 bases between. CDR3 length: 14 residues. Per germline, CDR1 SGHRS and CDR2 YFSETQ. Partial CDR3 DNA: TGCGCCAGCAGCTTAGGGCAGTACACAGATACG. It yields the protein CASSLGQYTDT. The full CDR3 reads CASSLGQYTDTQYF.

As concerns this clone: The CDR3 goes on 3 residues after the read ends, and that part is filled in from the germline J gene. The chain combines TRBV5-1 with TRBJ2-3; 8 bases map to TRBD2. V was pared by 4 bases and J by 6 bases, with 10 bases of the junction left unmatched. CDR1 is SGHRS and CDR2 is YFSETQ in the germline V gene. CDR3 size: 15 residues. CDR3 DNA (partial): TGCGCCAGCAGCGGTACTAGCGGTCTTCGGGATACG. It yields the protein CASSGTSGLRDT. The complete CDR3 sequence is CASSGTSGLRDTQYF.

Turning to this clone: The CDR3 end is not reached by the read, which stops 3 residues before it; the germline J gene fills it in. V usage is TRBV30 and J usage is TRBJ2-7, with 8 positions matching TRBD1. Germline V gives CDR1 GTSNPN, CDR2 SVGIG (reference sequence). The CDR3 has 15 residues. The V segment lost 0 bases and the J segment 0 bases; nucleotides outside the gene matches: 4. This CDR3 reads CAWSVRTGSSYEQYF. The sequenced CDR3 bases are TGTGCCTGGAGTGTACGGACAGGGAGCTCCTACGAG.

This clone was picked up a small number of times. The read comes to an end 3 residues before the CDR3 does, leaving the germline J gene to fill in the end. V gene TRBV18 combines with J gene TRBJ2-7, with D perhaps matching TRBD1 (6 bases). V was shortened by 4 bases and J by 1 base, with 17 bases between the two germline ends. Germline V gives CDR1 KGHSH, CDR2 LQKENI. CDR3 length equals 16 residues. CDR3 in amino acids: CASSRAEGTKSYEQYF. Incomplete CDR3 DNA: TGTGCCAGCTCACGGGCTGAAGGGACAAAATCCTACGAG.

This clone occurred a few times. The missing CDR3 end, 3 residues past where the read stops, is filled in from the germline J gene. This chain connects TRBV19 to TRBJ2-7, with D perhaps TRBD1 (5 bases). Germline values: CDR1 LNHDA, CDR2 SQIVND (reference sequence). V was clipped by 4 bases and J by 4 bases, with 11 bases between them. CDR3 length equals 13 residues. The CDR3 is CASSNRLGYEQYF. The covered CDR3 bases are TGTGCCAGTAGTAACAGGTTAGGGTACGAG. Full variable domain (missing parts from reference TRBV19 and TRBJ2-7): DGGITQSPKYLFRKEGQNVTLSCEQNLNHDAMYWYRQDPGQGLRLIYYSQIVNDFQKGDIAEGYSVSREKKESFPLTVTSAQKNPTAFYLCASSNRLGYEQYFGPGTRLTVT.

As to this clone: The read ends 3 residues early relative to the CDR3; the germline J gene fills the gap. J is TRBJ2-5 and V is TRBV7-3, with 7 bases aligning to TRBD2. V lost 0 bases to trimming and J lost 4 bases; unmatched junction nucleotides: 5. The CDR3 length is 15 residues. The germline V gene has CDR1 SGHTA and CDR2 FQGTGA. CDR3 DNA, as far as it was read: TGTGCCAGCAGCTTAACCCGACTAGCAGGAGAGACC. This encodes CASSLTRLAGET. The full CDR3 reads CASSLTRLAGETQYF.

This clone was detected ten times or more. The missing CDR3 end, 3 residues past where the read stops, is filled in from the germline J gene. The V gene is TRBV19, the J gene TRBJ2-1; 7 nucleotides line up with TRBD1. J lost 8 bases, V lost 4 bases, and 2 bases had no gene match. The CDR3 has 12 residues. Germline CDR1 is LNHDA and CDR2 is SQIVND (reference sequence). CDR3 loop: CASSKDRDEQFF. Partial CDR3 DNA: TGTGCCAGTAGTAAAGACAGGGATGAG.

In the case of this clone: The read gets to within 3 residues of the CDR3 end, and the germline J gene fills in the rest. This sequence joins TRBV6-1 and TRBJ1-1; 8 positions agree with TRBD1. Losses at the gene ends were 4 bases for V and 4 bases for J; bases not matched to a gene: 11. The CDR3 is 16 residues long. Germline V lookup: CDR1 MNHNS, CDR2 SASEGT. CDR3 protein: CASSAWDRWVSTEAFF. CDR3 bases read: TGTGCCAGCAGTGCGTGGGACAGGTGGGTGAGCACTGAA.

Regarding this clone: Read coverage stops 3 residues before the CDR3 terminus; the germline J gene supplies the remainder. The genes are TRBV18 and TRBJ1-4; D ambiguous. This CDR3 is 15 amino acids long. The germline V and J ends were trimmed by 3 bases and 7 bases, with 15 bases remaining between them. CDR1 is KGHSH and CDR2 is LQKENI in the germline V gene. CDR3 in amino acids: CASSPPLFSGEKLFF. The CDR3 bases that were read are TGTGCCAGCTCACCCCCTCTTTTTTCGGGTGAAAAA.

With regard to this clone: Sequencing ends 3 residues short of the CDR3 end; the germline J gene provides the rest. The chain recombines TRBV19 with TRBJ1-1; D is possibly TRBD1 (5 bases). Trimming took off 0 bases at V and 6 bases at J, with 8 bases between the two ends. This CDR3 spans 13 amino acids. Germline loops: CDR1 LNHDA, CDR2 SQIVND (reference sequence). The CDR3 bases that were read are TGTGCCAGTAGTATAGACAGGGAGTCTGAA. It specifies CASSIDRESE. The full CDR3 reads CASSIDRESEAFF.

The table lists this clone with many counts. The CDR3 is cut off 3 residues early in the read; its end comes from the germline J gene. This chain joins TRBV20-1 and TRBJ2-1, with a tentative D call TRBD1 (6 bases). The CDR3 runs 14 residues. CDR1 and CDR2 (germline): DFQATT, SNEGSKA (reference sequence). Deletions cut 7 bases from V and 7 bases from J, with 20 bases between. CDR3 loop: CSVHDPTGSNEQFF. The part of the CDR3 DNA that was read is TGCAGTGTTCACGACCCGACAGGCTCGAATGAG.

With respect to this clone: The missing CDR3 end, 3 residues past where the read stops, is filled in from the germline J gene. The gene calls are TRBV30 and TRBJ2-7; 7 bases match TRBD1. After removal of 2 bases from V and 3 bases from J, the junction contained 7 bases not matched to a gene. Per germline, CDR1 GTSNPN and CDR2 SVGIG (reference sequence). This CDR3 has 14 amino acids. Partial CDR3 DNA: TGTGCCTGGAGTCCTGGGACAGAAATCTACGAG. This translates into CAWSPGTEIYE. The complete CDR3 sequence is CAWSPGTEIYEQYF.

This clone was counted a few times. The CDR3 end lies 3 residues beyond the end of the read and is filled in from the germline J gene. The chain couples TRBV18 to TRBJ2-1; no clear D gene. Looked up from germline, CDR1 is KGHSH and CDR2 is LQKENI. The germline V and J ends were trimmed by 2 bases and 9 bases, with 11 bases remaining between them. The CDR3 is made up of 13 amino acids. CDR3 DNA (partial): TGTGCCAGCTCACCATCTCCCACTCTTGAG. It translates to CASSPSPTLE. The full-length CDR3 reads as CASSPSPTLEQFF.

This clone was seen a few times. From the germline J gene comes the end of the CDR3, since the read stops 3 residues before it. The chain recombines TRBV19 with TRBJ1-1; D may be TRBD1 (5 bases). The CDR3 is made up of 15 amino acids. Trimming shortened V by 6 bases and J by 3 bases, and 17 bases separated the two germline ends. Germline V lookup: CDR1 LNHDA, CDR2 SQIVND (reference sequence). CDR3 amino acids: CASSLNSWGYTEAFF. The CDR3 bases that were read are TGTGCCAGTAGCCTTAACTCATGGGGCTACACTGAA.

A few counts support this clone. Coverage ceases 3 residues before the CDR3 finishes, and the germline J gene fills in the end. The chain uses TRBV7-2 and TRBJ1-5; 7 nucleotides align to TRBD1. The CDR3 totals 14 residues. Germline values: CDR1 SGHTA, CDR2 FQGNSA. The trim removed 4 bases at V and 7 bases at J, leaving 7 bases unmatched. The CDR3 spells CASSYGQVRQPQHF. The sequenced CDR3 bases are TGTGCCAGCAGCTATGGACAGGTTAGGCAGCCC.

This clone came up a few times. From the germline J gene comes the end of the CDR3, since the read stops 3 residues before it. The chain has TRBV7-6 and TRBJ2-2; D gene uncertain. Germline V gene data show CDR1 as SGHVS and CDR2 as FNYEAQ. Trimming pared 2 bases from V and 7 bases from J, leaving 8 bases between. There are 13 residues in the CDR3. CDR3 bases read: TGTGCCAGCAGCTTAAATCTACGCGGGGAG. Encoded protein: CASSLNLRGE. The whole CDR3 is CASSLNLRGELFF.

A few counts support this clone. The read ends 3 residues early relative to the CDR3; the germline J gene fills the gap. The rearrangement joins TRBV5-5 to TRBJ2-5; D not certain. Trimming took 5 bases from V and 0 from J, leaving 5 bases between them. Germline V gene data show CDR1 as SGHKS and CDR2 as YYEKEE (reference sequence). This CDR3 has 12 amino acids. This chain's CDR3 is CASRLYQETQYF. The part of the CDR3 DNA that was read is TGTGCCAGCAGATTATACCAAGAGACC.

This clone was detected only a few times. Read data end 3 residues before the CDR3 end; the end is taken from the germline J gene. The genes are TRBV19 and TRBJ1-6; weak D call: TRBD1 (6 bases). The CDR3 extends over 14 amino acids. The ends were cut back, 5 bases at V and 8 bases at J, with 13 bases in the middle. Germline V gene data show CDR1 as LNHDA and CDR2 as SQIVND (reference sequence). This CDR3 is CASSPGTRYSPLHF. Partial CDR3 DNA: TGTGCCAGTAGTCCCGGGACACGGTATTCACCC.